This T cell receptor beta chain comes out of a study of PD-1 blockade in classical Hodgkin lymphoma. Study results and caveats: CD4+ TCR diversity, unlike CD8+, climbed significantly by C4D1. Newly diagnosed patients and complete responders had comparable diversity at baseline. The drivers behind the repertoire differences, possibly disease activity or prior therapy, remain undefined.

The assay was immunoSEQ multiplex PCR, and TCRdb's table has in-frame clones only and misses some. Of over 85,000 clones in the sample, about 92% were seen once. A remark on this clone: Its target is unknown.

The time point: cycle 4 day 1 (C4D1), after less than 7 weeks of nivolumab. Relapses following autologous stem cell transplantation were seen in all patients, with brentuximab vedotin exposure varying. Reported best responses ranged across complete response, partial response or progressive disease. V lost 4 bases and J 7 bases, leaving 11 bases between the germline ends. CDR1 MDHEN and CDR2 SYDVKM come from the germline V gene. The CDR3 is made up of 13 amino acids. The receptor comes from a human donor with classical Hodgkin lymphoma. The chain employs TRBV28 and TRBJ1-5; D is possibly TRBD1 (5 bases). Material: peripheral blood mononuclear cells (PBMCs), obtained before the fourth cycle of nivolumab. The CDR3 bases are TGTGCCAGCAGTTCAGGGTTGGGACAGCCCCAGCATTTT. This translates into CASSSGLGQPQHF.